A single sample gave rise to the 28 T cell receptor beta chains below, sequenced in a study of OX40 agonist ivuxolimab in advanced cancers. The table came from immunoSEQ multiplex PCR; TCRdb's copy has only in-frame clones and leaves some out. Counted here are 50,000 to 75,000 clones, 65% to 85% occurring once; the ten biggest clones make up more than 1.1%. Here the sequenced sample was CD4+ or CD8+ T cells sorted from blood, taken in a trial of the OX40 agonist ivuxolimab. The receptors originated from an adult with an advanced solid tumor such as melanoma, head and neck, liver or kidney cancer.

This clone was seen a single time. The CDR3 protein is CASSKWGTGVYSNQPQHF. In nucleotides, the CDR3 is TGTGCCAGCAGCAAATGGGGGACAGGGGTCTATAGCAATCAGCCCCAGCATTTT. This chain joins TRBV21-1 and TRBJ1-5; the table's D call, TRBD1, has no DNA check behind it. TRBV21-1 counts as a pseudogene. The CDR3 length is 18 residues.

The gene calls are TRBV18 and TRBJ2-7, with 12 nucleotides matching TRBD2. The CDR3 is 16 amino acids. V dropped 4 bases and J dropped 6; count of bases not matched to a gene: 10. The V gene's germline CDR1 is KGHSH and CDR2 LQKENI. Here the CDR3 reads CASSRTTSGGSGEQYF. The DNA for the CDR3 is TGTGCCAGCTCACGAACGACTAGCGGGGGATCGGGCGAGCAGTACTTC.

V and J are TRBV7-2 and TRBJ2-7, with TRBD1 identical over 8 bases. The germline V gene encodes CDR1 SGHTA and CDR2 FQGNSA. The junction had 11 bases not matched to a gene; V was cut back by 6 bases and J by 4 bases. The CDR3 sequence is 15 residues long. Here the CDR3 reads CASRISGTGKYEQYF. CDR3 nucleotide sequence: TGTGCCAGCAGGATTTCCGGGACAGGAAAATACGAGCAGTACTTC.

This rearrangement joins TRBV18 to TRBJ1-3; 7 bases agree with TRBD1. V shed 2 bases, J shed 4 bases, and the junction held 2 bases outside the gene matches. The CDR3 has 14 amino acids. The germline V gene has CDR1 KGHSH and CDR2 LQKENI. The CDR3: CASSPGTDGNTIYF. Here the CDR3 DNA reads TGTGCCAGCTCACCAGGGACAGACGGAAACACCATATATTTT.

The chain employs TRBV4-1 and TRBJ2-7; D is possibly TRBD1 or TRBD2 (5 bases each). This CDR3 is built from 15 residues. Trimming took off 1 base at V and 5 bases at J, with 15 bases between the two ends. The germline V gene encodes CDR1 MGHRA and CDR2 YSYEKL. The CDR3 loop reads CASSQGGSEVDEQYF. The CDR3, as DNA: TGCGCCAGCAGCCAAGGGGGGTCTGAGGTGGACGAGCAGTACTTC.

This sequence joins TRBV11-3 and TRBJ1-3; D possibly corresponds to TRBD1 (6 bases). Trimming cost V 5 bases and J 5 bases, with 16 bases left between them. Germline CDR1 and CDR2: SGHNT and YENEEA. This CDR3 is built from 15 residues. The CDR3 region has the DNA TGTGCCAGCAGCCTAGGATCAGGGGAAAGAAACACCATATATTTT. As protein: CASSLGSGERNTIYF.

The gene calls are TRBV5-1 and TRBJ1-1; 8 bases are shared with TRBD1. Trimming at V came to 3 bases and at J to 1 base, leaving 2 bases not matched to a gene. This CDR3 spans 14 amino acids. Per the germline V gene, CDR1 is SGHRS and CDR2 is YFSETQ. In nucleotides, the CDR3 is TGCGCCAGCAGCTGGACAGGGTGGAACACTGAAGCTTTCTTT. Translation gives CASSWTGWNTEAFF.

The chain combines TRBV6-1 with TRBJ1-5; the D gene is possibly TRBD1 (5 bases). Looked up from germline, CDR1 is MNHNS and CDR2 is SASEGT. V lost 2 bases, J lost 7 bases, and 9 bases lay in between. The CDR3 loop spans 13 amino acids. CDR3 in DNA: TGTGCCAGCAGTGAACTAGGGACGCAGCCCCAGCATTTT. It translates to CASSELGTQPQHF.

This CDR3 is CASSTRQGSAQQPQHF. For the CDR3, the DNA is TGTGCCAGCAGCACAAGGCAGGGGTCCGCTCAACAGCCCCAGCATTTT. The chain links TRBV11-2 to TRBJ1-5; D may be TRBD1 (6 bases). Trimming pared 5 bases from V and 7 bases from J, leaving 21 bases between. Germline V CDR1 and CDR2: SGHAT, FQNNGV. The CDR3 runs 16 residues.

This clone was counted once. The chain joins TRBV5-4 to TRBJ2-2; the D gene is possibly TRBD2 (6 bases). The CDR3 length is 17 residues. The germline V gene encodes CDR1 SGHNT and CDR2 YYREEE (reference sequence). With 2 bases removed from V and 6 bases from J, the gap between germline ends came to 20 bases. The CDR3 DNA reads TGTGCCAGCAGCTTACCACTGGGGGAGGTGGTCGCCGGGGAGCTGTTTTTT. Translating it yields CASSLPLGEVVAGELFF.

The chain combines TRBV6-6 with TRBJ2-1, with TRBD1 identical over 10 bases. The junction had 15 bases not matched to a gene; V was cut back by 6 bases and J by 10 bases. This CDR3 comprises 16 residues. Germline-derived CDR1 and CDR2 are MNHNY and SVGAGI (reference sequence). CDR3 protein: CASSASSTGGMREQFF. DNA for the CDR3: TGTGCCAGCAGCGCCTCTTCGACAGGGGGCATGCGGGAGCAGTTCTTC.

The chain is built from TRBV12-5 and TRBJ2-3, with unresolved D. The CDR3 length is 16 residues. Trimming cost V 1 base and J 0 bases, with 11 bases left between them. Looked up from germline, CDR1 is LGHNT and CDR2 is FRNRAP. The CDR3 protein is CASGLGASFSTDTQYF. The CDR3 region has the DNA TGTGCTAGTGGTTTGGGGGCCAGCTTTAGCACAGATACGCAGTATTTT.

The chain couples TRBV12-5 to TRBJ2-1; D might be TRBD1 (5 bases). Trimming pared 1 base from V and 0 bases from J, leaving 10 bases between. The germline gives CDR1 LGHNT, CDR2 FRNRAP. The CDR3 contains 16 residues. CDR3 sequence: CASGLGQLSSYNEQFF. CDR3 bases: TGTGCTAGTGGTTTGGGACAGTTGAGCTCCTACAATGAGCAGTTCTTC.

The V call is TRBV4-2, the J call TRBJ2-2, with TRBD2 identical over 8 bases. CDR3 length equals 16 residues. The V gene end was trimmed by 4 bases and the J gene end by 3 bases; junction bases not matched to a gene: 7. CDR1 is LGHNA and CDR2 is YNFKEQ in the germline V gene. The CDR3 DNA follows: TGTGCCAGCAGCCCCGGGGGGGGGTTGGACACCGGGGAGCTGTTTTTT. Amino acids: CASSPGGGLDTGELFF.

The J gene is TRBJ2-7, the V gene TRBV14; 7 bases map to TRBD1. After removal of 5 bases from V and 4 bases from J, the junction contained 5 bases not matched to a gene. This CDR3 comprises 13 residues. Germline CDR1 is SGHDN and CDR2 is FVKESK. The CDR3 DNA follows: TGTGCCAGCAGCAAGGGACAGTTATACGAGCAGTACTTC. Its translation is CASSKGQLYEQYF.

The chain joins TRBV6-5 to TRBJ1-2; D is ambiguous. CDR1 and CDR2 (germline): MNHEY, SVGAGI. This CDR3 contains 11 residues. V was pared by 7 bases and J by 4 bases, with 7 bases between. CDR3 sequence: CASTRGYGYTF. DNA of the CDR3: TGTGCCAGCACCCGGGGCTATGGCTACACCTTC.

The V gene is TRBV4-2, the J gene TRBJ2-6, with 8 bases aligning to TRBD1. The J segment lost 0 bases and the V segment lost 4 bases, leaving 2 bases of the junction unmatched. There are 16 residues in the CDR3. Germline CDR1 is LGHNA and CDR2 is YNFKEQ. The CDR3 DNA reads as TGTGCCAGCAGCCCCGGGACAGGCTCTGGGGCCAACGTCCTGACTTTC. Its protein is CASSPGTGSGANVLTF.

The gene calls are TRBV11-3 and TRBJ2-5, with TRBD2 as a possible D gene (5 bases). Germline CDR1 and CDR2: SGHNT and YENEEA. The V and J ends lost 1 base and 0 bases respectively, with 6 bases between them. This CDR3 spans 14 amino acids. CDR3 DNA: TGTGCCAGCAGCTTAGTGCGGGACCAAGAGACCCAGTACTTC. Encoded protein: CASSLVRDQETQYF.

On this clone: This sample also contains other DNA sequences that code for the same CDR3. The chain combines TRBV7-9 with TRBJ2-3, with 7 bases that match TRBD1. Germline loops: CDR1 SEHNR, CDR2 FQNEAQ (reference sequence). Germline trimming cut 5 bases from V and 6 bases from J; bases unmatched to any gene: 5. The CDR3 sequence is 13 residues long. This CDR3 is CASSPRGPDTQYF. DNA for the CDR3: TGTGCCAGCAGCCCGAGGGGGCCCGATACGCAGTATTTT. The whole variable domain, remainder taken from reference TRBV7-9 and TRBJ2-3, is DTGVSQNPRHKITKRGQNVTFRCDPISEHNRLYWYRQTLGQGPEFLTYFQNEAQLEKSRLLSDRFSAERPKGSFSTLEIQRTEQGDSAMYLCASSPRGPDTQYFGPGTRLTVL.

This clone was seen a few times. The CDR3 coding sequence is TGCGCCAGCAGCCAAGGGCTGAGTGGACGGCTGGCGCAGACCCAGTACTTC. This encodes CASSQGLSGRLAQTQYF. V gene TRBV4-1 combines with J gene TRBJ2-5, with D unclear. There are 17 residues in the CDR3. From germline, CDR1 is MGHRA and CDR2 YSYEKL. The V end lost 1 base, the J end lost 6 bases, and 21 bases lay between the germline ends.

CDR3 in amino acids: CASSSLQGREQFF. Here the CDR3 DNA reads TGTGCCAGCAGCTCCTTACAGGGGCGTGAGCAGTTCTTC. The chain carries TRBV7-6 and TRBJ2-1; 7 bases match TRBD1. There are 13 residues in the CDR3. Germline V gene sequence: CDR1 SGHVS, CDR2 FNYEAQ. J gave up 9 bases and V 4 bases, and 6 bases lay outside the gene matches. Using reference TRBV7-6 and TRBJ2-1 for the parts outside the CDR3, the full variable domain is GAGVSQSPRYKVTKRGQDVALRCDPISGHVSLYWYRQALGQGPEFLTYFNYEAQQDKSGLPNDRFSAERPEGSISTLTIQRTEQRDSAMYRCASSSLQGREQFFGPGTRLTVL.

The DNA of the CDR3 is TGCGCCAGCAGCTTGAGTACGGTGAACACTGAAGCTTTCTTT. It is translated as CASSLSTVNTEAFF. J is TRBJ1-1 and V is TRBV5-1; D is uncertain. Germline CDR1 and CDR2: SGHRS and YFSETQ. V shed 1 base and J shed 0 bases, with 7 bases lying between them. CDR3 length equals 14 residues.

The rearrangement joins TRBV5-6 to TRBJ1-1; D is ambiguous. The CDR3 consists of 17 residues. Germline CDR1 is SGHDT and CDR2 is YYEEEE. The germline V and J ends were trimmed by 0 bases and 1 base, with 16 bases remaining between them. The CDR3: CASSLGGQAPANTEAFF. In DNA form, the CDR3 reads TGTGCCAGCAGCTTGGGAGGCCAGGCCCCCGCGAACACTGAAGCTTTCTTT.

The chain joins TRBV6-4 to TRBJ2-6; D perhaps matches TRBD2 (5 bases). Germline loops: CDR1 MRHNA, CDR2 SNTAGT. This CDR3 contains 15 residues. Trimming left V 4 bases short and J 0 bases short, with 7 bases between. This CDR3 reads CASSGAGSGANVLTF. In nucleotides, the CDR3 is TGTGCCAGCAGTGGGGCGGGCTCTGGGGCCAACGTCCTGACTTTC.

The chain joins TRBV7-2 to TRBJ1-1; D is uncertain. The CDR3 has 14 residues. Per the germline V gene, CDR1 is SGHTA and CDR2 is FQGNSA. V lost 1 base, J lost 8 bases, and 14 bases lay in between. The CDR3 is CASSLGSGLYEAFF. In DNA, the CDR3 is TGTGCCAGCAGCTTAGGATCCGGACTTTACGAAGCTTTCTTT. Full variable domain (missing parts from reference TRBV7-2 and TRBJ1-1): GAGVSQSPSNKVTEKGKDVELRCDPISGHTALYWYRQSLGQGLEFLIYFQGNSAPDKSGLPSDRFSAERTGGSVSTLTIQRTQQEDSAVYLCASSLGSGLYEAFFGQGTRLTVV.

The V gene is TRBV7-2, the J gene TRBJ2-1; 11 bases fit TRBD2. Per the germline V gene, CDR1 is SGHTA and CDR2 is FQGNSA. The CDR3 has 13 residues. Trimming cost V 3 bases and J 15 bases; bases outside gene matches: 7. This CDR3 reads CASSFSVTSGGFF. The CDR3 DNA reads TGTGCCAGCAGCTTTTCGGTCACTAGCGGGGGGTTCTTC.

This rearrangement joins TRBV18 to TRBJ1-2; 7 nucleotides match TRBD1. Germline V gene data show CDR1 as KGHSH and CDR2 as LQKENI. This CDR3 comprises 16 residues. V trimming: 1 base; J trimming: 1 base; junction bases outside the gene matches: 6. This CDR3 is CASSPRDSRFNYGYTF. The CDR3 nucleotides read TGTGCCAGCTCACCACGGGACAGCCGTTTTAACTATGGCTACACCTTC.

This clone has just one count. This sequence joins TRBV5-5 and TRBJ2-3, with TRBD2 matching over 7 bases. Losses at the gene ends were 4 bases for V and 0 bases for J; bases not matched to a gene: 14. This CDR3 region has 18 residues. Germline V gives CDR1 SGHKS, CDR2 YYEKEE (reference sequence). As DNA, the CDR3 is TGTGCCAGCAGCCTCCCGGGTGTTGCGGGAGCTAGCACAGATACGCAGTATTTT. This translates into CASSLPGVAGASTDTQYF.